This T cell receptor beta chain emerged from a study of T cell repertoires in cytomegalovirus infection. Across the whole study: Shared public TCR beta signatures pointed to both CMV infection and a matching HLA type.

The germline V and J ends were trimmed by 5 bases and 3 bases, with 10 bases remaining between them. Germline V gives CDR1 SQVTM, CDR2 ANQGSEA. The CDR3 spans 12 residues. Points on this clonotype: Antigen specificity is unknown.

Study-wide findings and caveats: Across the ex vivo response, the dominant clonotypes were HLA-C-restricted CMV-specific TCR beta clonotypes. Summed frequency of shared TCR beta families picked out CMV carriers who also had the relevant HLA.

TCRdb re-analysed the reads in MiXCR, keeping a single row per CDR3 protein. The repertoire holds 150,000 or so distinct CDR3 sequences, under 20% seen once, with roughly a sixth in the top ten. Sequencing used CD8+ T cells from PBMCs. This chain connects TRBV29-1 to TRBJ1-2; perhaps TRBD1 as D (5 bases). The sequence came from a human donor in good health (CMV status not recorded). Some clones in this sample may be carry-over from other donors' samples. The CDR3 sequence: CSVLGGYYGYTF. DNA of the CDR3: TGCAGCGTTCTCGGGGGTTACTATGGCTACACCTTC.